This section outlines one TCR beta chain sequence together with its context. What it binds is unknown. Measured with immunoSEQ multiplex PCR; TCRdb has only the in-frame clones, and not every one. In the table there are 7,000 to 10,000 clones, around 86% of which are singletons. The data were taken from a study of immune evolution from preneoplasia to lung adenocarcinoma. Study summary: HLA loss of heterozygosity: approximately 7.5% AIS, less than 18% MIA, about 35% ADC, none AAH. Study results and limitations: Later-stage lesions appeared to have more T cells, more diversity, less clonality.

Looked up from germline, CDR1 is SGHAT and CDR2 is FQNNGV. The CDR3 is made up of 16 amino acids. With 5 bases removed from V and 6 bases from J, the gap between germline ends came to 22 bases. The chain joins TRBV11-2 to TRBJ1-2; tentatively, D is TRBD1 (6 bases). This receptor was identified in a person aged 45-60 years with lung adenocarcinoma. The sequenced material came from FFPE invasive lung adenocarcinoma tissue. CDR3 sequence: CASSLFGVQGLDGYTF. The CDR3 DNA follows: TGTGCCAGCAGCCTCTTCGGAGTACAGGGATTAGATGGCTACACCTTC.